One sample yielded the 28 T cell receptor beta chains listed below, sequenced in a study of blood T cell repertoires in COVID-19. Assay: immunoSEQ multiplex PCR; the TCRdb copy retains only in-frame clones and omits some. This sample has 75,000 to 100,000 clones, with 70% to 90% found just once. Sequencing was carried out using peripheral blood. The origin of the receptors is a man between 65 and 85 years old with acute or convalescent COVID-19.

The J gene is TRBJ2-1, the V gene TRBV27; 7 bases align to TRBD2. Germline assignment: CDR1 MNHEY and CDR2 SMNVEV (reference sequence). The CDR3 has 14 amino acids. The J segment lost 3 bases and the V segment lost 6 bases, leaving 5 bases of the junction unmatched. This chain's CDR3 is CASSLAVNYNEQFF. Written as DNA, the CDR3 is TGTGCCAGCAGCCTAGCGGTTAACTACAATGAGCAGTTCTTC.

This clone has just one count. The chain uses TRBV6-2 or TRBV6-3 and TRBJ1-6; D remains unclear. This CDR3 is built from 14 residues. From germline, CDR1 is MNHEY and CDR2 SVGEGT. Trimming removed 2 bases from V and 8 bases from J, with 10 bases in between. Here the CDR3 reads CASSYLVSDSPLHF. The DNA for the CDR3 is TGTGCCAGCAGTTACCTCGTTAGCGATTCACCCCTCCACTTT.

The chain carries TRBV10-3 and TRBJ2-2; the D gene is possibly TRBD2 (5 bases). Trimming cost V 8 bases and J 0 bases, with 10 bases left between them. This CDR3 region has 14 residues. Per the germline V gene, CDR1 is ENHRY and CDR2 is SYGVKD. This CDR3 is CAIGQEANTGELFF. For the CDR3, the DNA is TGTGCCATCGGCCAGGAGGCGAACACCGGGGAGCTGTTTTTT.

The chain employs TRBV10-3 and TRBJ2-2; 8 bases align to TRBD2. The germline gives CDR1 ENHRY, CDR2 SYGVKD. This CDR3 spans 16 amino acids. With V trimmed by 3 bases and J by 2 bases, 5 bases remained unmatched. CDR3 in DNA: TGTGCCATCAGTGAAGGGCGGGAGGTCAACACCGGGGAGCTGTTTTTT. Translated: CAISEGREVNTGELFF.

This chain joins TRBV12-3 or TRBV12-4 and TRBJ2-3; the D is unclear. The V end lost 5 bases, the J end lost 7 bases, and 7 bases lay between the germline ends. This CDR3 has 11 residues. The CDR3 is CASSPAYTQYF. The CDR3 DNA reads TGTGCCAGCAGTCCAGCGTATACGCAGTATTTT.

The CDR3 sequence: CASSSASGQRFNEQFF. The DNA of the CDR3 is TGTGCCAGCAGTTCCGCTAGCGGGCAGCGGTTCAATGAGCAGTTCTTC. The chain joins TRBV6-6 to TRBJ2-1, with TRBD2 matching over 8 bases. The CDR3 is made up of 16 amino acids. With 4 bases clipped from V and 6 bases from J, the junction kept 11 bases outside the gene matches. Germline CDR1 reads MNHNY; CDR2 reads SVGAGI (reference sequence).

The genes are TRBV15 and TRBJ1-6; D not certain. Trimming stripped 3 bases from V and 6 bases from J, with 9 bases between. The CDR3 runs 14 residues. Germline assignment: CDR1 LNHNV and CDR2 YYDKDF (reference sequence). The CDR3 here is CATSRDGSNSPLHF. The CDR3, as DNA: TGTGCCACCAGCAGGGACGGGAGTAATTCACCCCTCCACTTT.

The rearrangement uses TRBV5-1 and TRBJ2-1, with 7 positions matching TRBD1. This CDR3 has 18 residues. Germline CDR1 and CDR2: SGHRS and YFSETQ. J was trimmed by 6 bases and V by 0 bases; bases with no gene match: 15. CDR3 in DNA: TGCGCCAGCAGCTTGGAACCGACAGGGTTAGGAGTTAGCAATGAGCAGTTCTTC. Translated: CASSLEPTGLGVSNEQFF.

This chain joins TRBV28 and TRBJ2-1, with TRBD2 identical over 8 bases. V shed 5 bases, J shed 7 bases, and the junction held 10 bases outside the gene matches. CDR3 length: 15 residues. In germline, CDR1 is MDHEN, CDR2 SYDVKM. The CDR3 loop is CASSTSGGRKNEQFF. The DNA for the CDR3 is TGTGCCAGCAGTACGAGCGGGGGCCGAAAGAATGAGCAGTTCTTC.

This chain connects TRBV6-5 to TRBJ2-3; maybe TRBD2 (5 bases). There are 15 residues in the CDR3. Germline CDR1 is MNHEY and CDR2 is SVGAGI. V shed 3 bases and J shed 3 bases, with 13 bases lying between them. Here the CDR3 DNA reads TGTGCCAGCAGTTATGGGAGCATCGGTACAGATACGCAGTATTTT. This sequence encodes CASSYGSIGTDTQYF.

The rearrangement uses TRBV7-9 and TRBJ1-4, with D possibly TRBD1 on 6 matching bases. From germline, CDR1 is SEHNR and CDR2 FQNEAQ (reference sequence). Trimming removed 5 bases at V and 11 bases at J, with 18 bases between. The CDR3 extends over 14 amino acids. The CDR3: CASSRSDRERKLFF. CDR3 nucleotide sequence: TGTGCCAGCAGCCGATCGGACAGAGAGAGGAAACTGTTTTTT. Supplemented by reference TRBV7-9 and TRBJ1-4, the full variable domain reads DTGVSQNPRHKITKRGQNVTFRCDPISEHNRLYWYRQTLGQGPEFLTYFQNEAQLEKSRLLSDRFSAERPKGSFSTLEIQRTEQGDSAMYLCASSRSDRERKLFFGSGTQLSVL.

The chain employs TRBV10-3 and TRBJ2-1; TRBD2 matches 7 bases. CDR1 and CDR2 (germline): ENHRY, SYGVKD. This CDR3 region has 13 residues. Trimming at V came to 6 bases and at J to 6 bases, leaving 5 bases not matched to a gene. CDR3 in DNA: TGTGCCATCAGGGGACTACCTTCCAATGAGCAGTTCTTC. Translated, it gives CAIRGLPSNEQFF.

CDR3 coding DNA: TGTGCCAGCAGCATCGGACTAGCGGGAGGGCCTAACACAGATACGCAGTATTTT. This codes for CASSIGLAGGPNTDTQYF. The chain couples TRBV5-4 to TRBJ2-3; TRBD2 matches 15 bases. Trimming removed 4 bases from V and 2 bases from J; junction bases left unmatched: 8. The CDR3 covers 18 residues. Germline CDR1 SGHNT, CDR2 YYREEE (reference sequence).

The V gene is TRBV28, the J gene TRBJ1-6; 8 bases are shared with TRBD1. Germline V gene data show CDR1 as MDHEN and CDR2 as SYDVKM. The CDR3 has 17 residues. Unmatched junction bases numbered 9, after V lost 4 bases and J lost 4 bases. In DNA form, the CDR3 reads TGTGCCAGCAGTTCATACAGGGGGGATACGTATAATTCACCCCTCCACTTT. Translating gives CASSSYRGDTYNSPLHF.

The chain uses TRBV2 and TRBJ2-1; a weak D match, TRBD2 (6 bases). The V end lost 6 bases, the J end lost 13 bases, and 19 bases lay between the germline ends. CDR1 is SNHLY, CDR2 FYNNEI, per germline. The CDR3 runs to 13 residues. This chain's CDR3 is CASRPLPGEVQFF. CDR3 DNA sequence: TGTGCCAGCAGACCCCTCCCGGGGGAGGTACAGTTCTTC. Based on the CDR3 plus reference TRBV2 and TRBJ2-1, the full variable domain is EPEVTQTPSHQVTQMGQEVILRCVPISNHLYFYWYRQILGQKVEFLVSFYNNEISEKSEIFDDQFSVERPDGSNFTLKIRSTKLEDSAMYFCASRPLPGEVQFFGPGTRLTVL.

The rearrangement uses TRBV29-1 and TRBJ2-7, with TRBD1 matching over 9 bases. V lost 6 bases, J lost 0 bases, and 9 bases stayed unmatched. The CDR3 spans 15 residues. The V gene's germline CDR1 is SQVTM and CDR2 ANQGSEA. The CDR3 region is CSVAGTGLNSYEQYF. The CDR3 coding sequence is TGCAGCGTCGCCGGGACAGGGCTTAACTCCTACGAGCAGTACTTC.

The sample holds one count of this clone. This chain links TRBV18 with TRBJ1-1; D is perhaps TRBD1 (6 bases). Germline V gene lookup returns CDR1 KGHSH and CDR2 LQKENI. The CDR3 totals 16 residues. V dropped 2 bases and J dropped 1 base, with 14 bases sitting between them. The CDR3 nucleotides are TGTGCCAGCTCACCATATACCGGCAGGGGGAACACTGAAGCTTTCTTT. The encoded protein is CASSPYTGRGNTEAFF.

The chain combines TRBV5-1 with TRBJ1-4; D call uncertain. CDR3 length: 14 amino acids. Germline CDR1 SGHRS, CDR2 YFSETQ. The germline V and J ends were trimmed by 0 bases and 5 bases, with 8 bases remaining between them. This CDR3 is CASSLGANNEKLFF. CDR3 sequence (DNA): TGCGCCAGCAGCTTGGGGGCAAACAATGAAAAACTGTTTTTT. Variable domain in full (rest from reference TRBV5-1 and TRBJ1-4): KAGVTQTPRYLIKTRGQQVTLSCSPISGHRSVSWYQQTPGQGLQFLFEYFSETQRNKGNFPGRFSGRQFSNSRSEMNVSTLELGDSALYLCASSLGANNEKLFFGSGTQLSVL.

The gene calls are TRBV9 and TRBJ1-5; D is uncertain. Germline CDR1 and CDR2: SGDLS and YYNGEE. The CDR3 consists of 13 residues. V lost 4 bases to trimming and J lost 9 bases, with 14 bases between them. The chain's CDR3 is CASSQQTKGPQHF. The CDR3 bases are TGTGCCAGCAGCCAACAGACCAAAGGGCCCCAGCATTTT.

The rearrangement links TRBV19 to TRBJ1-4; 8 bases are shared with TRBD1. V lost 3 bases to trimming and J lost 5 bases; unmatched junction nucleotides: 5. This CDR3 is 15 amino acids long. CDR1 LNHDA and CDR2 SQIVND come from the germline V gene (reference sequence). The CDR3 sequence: CASSIRTGTNEKLFF. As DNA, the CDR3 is TGTGCCAGTAGTATTCGGACAGGGACGAATGAAAAACTGTTTTTT.

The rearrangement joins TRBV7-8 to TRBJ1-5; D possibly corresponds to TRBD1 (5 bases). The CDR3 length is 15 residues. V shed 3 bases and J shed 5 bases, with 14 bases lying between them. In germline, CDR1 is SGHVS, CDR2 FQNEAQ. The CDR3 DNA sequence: TGTGCCAGCAGCTTCGTTTCAGGACAAGATCAGCCCCAGCATTTT. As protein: CASSFVSGQDQPQHF.

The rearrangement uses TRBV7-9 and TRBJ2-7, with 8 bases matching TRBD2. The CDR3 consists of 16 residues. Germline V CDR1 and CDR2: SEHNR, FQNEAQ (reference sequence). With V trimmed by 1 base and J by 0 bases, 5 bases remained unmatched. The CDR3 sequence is CASSLGPSGSSYEQYF. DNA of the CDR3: TGTGCCAGCAGCTTAGGGCCAAGCGGGAGCTCCTACGAGCAGTACTTC.

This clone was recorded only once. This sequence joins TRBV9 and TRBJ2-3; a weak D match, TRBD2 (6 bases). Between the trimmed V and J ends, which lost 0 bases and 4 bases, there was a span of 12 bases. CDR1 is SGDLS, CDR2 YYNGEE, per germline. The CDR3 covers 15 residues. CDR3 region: CASSVVWRGSDTQYF. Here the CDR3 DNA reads TGTGCCAGCAGCGTAGTTTGGAGGGGTTCAGATACGCAGTATTTT.

CDR3 nucleotide sequence: TGCGCCAGCAGCCAAGTGGCGGGGTCGGCGGGGGGTGCCACCGGGGAGCTGTTTTTT. The encoded protein is CASSQVAGSAGGATGELFF. V is TRBV4-3 and J is TRBJ2-2, with 8 bases lining up with TRBD2. Germline-derived CDR1 and CDR2 are LGHNA and YSLEER. J was trimmed by 4 bases and V by 1 base; bases with no gene match: 14. CDR3 length: 19 amino acids.

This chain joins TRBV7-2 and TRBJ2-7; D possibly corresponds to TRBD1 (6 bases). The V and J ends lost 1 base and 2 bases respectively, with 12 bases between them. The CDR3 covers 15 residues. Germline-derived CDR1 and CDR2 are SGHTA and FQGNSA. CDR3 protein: CASSLGPQGTYEQYF. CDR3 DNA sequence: TGTGCCAGCAGCTTAGGCCCACAGGGTACCTACGAGCAGTACTTC.

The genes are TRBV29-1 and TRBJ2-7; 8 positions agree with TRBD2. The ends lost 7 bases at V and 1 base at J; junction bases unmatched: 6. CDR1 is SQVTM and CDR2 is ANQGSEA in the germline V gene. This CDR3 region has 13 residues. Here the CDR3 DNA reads TGCAGCGCCCGTCCGGGAGGGTCCTACGAGCAGTACTTC. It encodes CSARPGGSYEQYF.

The CDR3 here is CASSPPTGADYGYTF. For the CDR3, the DNA is TGTGCCAGCTCACCCCCGACAGGGGCCGACTATGGCTACACCTTC. J is TRBJ1-2 and V is TRBV18; 8 nucleotides line up with TRBD1. The CDR3 consists of 15 residues. The J segment lost 3 bases and the V segment lost 3 bases, leaving 6 bases of the junction unmatched. Germline assignment: CDR1 KGHSH and CDR2 LQKENI.

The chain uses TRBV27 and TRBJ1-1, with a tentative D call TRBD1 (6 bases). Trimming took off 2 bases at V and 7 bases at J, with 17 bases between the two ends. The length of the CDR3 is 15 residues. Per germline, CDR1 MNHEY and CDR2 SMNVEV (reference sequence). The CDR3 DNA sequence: TGTGCCAGCAGTTTACTGCGGGGGGCGTATGATGAAGCTTTCTTT. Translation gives CASSLLRGAYDEAFF.